The 25 T cell receptor beta chains below were found in one sample sequenced in a study of blood T cell repertoires in COVID-19. Sequencing used immunoSEQ multiplex PCR; TCRdb keeps in-frame clones, though not all of them. The table includes some 250,000 clones, 80% to 90% detected once. Sequencing used peripheral blood. The receptors were gathered from a middle-aged man with active or convalescent COVID-19.

This sequence joins TRBV23-1 and TRBJ1-5; 7 bases align to TRBD1. TRBV23-1 is given ORF status, its function remaining uncertain. The CDR3 loop spans 16 amino acids. Germline trimming cut 5 bases from V and 4 bases from J; bases unmatched to any gene: 11. The CDR3 nucleotides are TGCGCCAGCAGTGATTCCGACAGGGACGGGAATCAGCCCCAGCATTTT. Protein: CASSDSDRDGNQPQHF.

This clone was seen just once. This chain links TRBV24-1 with TRBJ2-7, with TRBD2 as a possible D gene (7 bases). This CDR3 region has 15 residues. Between the trimmed V and J ends, which lost 5 bases and 3 bases, there was a span of 16 bases. Germline V gene sequence: CDR1 KGHDR, CDR2 SFDVKD. The CDR3 region has the DNA TGTGCCACCAGTGCGGGGGGCTCGACGAACTACGAGCAGTACTTC. It is translated as CATSAGGSTNYEQYF.

The table lists this clone with a few counts. The chain recombines TRBV9 with TRBJ1-1; TRBD1 might be the D (6 bases). Germline V gene sequence: CDR1 SGDLS, CDR2 YYNGEE. The CDR3 extends over 16 amino acids. Trimming removed 3 bases at V and 2 bases at J, with 17 bases between. The CDR3 nucleotides are TGTGCCAGCAGCGGTGGAGTCCCAGGGGCCAACACTGAAGCTTTCTTT. It translates to CASSGGVPGANTEAFF.

This chain uses TRBV19 with TRBJ2-7, with D perhaps matching TRBD1 (6 bases). Germline loops: CDR1 LNHDA, CDR2 SQIVND (reference sequence). CDR3 size: 15 residues. The V end lost 4 bases, the J end lost 2 bases, and 15 bases lay between the germline ends. The CDR3 here is CASSTSKQGAYEQYF. The DNA for the CDR3 is TGTGCCAGTAGTACGTCAAAACAGGGAGCCTACGAGCAGTACTTC.

This sequence joins TRBV7-3 and TRBJ2-2; D possibly corresponds to TRBD2 (6 bases). Germline CDR1 reads SGHTA; CDR2 reads FQGTGA. CDR3 length: 13 amino acids. V lost 5 bases to trimming and J lost 5 bases, with 9 bases between them. The CDR3 here is CASSLSGTGELFF. CDR3 sequence (DNA): TGTGCCAGCAGCCTCAGCGGGACCGGGGAGCTGTTTTTT.

The sample holds one count of this clone. The V gene is TRBV10-2, the J gene TRBJ2-7; 10 nucleotides align to TRBD2. Germline V gene lookup returns CDR1 WSHSY and CDR2 SAAADI. The CDR3 loop spans 15 amino acids. Trimming cost V 7 bases and J 0 bases; bases outside gene matches: 6. In DNA, the CDR3 is TGCGCCAGCACCATTAGCGGGAGGAGCTCCTACGAGCAGTACTTC. Translation: CASTISGRSSYEQYF.

In regard to this clone: One junction end does not reproduce the germline sequence, and a read error may be involved. The J gene is TRBJ2-1, the V gene TRBV7-2; 11 bases are a match to TRBD2. The CDR3 is made up of 14 amino acids. Looked up from germline, CDR1 is SGHTA and CDR2 is FQGNSA. CDR3 in DNA: TGTGCCAGCACCTTAGCGGGGGGGTTGAAGGAGCAGTTCTTC. This sequence encodes CASTLAGGLKEQFF.

The chain carries TRBV24-1 and TRBJ2-5; 10 bases match TRBD2. The V gene end was trimmed by 5 bases and the J gene end by 5 bases; junction bases not matched to a gene: 7. This CDR3 is 15 amino acids long. Germline loops: CDR1 KGHDR, CDR2 SFDVKD. CDR3 DNA sequence: TGTGCCACCAGTGCCGCTAGCGGGAGTACGGAGACCCAGTACTTC. This sequence encodes CATSAASGSTETQYF.

The rearrangement joins TRBV6-5 to TRBJ2-2; perhaps TRBD1 as D (7 bases). Germline V lookup: CDR1 MNHEY, CDR2 SVGAGI. This CDR3 region has 14 residues. The CDR3 here is CAVRRGRRTGELFF. The CDR3 bases are TGTGCGGTACGGAGGGGGCGGAGGACCGGGGAGCTGTTTTTT.

The chain is built from TRBV19 and TRBJ1-6; D uncertain. This CDR3 has 16 residues. Looked up from germline, CDR1 is LNHDA and CDR2 is SQIVND (reference sequence). Trimming stripped 3 bases from V and 5 bases from J, with 14 bases between. The DNA of the CDR3 is TGTGCCAGTAGTATTAACGGGGTAAAGGATAATTCACCCCTCCACTTT. This sequence encodes CASSINGVKDNSPLHF.

The rearrangement links TRBV30 to TRBJ1-6; TRBD1 aligns across 10 bases. The CDR3 runs to 15 residues. Germline assignment: CDR1 GTSNPN and CDR2 SVGIG (reference sequence). V shed 5 bases and J 8 bases; nucleotides not matched to a gene: 9. The CDR3 spells CAWGPRDRGYSPLHF. DNA of the CDR3: TGTGCCTGGGGCCCCCGGGACAGGGGTTATTCACCCCTCCACTTT.

This clone was recorded once. V and J are TRBV5-1 and TRBJ2-5; 11 positions agree with TRBD2. Germline V gene sequence: CDR1 SGHRS, CDR2 YFSETQ. Trimming took 2 bases from V and 5 from J; bases not matched to a gene: 5. This CDR3 has 15 amino acids. The CDR3 DNA reads TGCGCCAGCAGCTTCGTTAGCGGGAGGGGGGAGACCCAGTACTTC. This translates into CASSFVSGRGETQYF.

This sequence joins TRBV2 and TRBJ1-2, with 12 bases identical to TRBD1. V dropped 4 bases and J dropped 6; count of bases not matched to a gene: 6. From germline, CDR1 is SNHLY and CDR2 FYNNEI. This CDR3 comprises 15 residues. The CDR3 bases are TGTGCCAGCAGTGCTCCGGGACAGGGGGCGGATGGCTACACCTTC. Protein product: CASSAPGQGADGYTF.

The chain uses TRBV6-5 and TRBJ2-5, with TRBD2 as a possible D gene (5 bases). Germline V gene sequence: CDR1 MNHEY, CDR2 SVGAGI. V was shortened by 6 bases and J by 1 base, with 15 bases between the two germline ends. The CDR3 consists of 15 residues. In DNA form, the CDR3 reads TGTGCCAGCAGCCCCATGGCGGGTTTCCAAGAGACCCAGTACTTC. The encoded protein is CASSPMAGFQETQYF.

V is TRBV7-6 and J is TRBJ2-3, with 10 bases matching TRBD2. The CDR3 is 17 amino acids. Germline values: CDR1 SGHVS, CDR2 FNYEAQ. V shed 5 bases, J shed 1 base, and the junction held 9 bases outside the gene matches. The CDR3 loop reads CASSARLAGGRTDTQYF. The CDR3 nucleotides read TGTGCCAGCAGCGCAAGATTAGCGGGGGGCCGCACAGATACGCAGTATTTT. The variable domain in full, completed from reference TRBV7-6 and TRBJ2-3, reads GAGVSQSPRYKVTKRGQDVALRCDPISGHVSLYWYRQALGQGPEFLTYFNYEAQQDKSGLPNDRFSAERPEGSISTLTIQRTEQRDSAMYRCASSARLAGGRTDTQYFGPGTRLTVL.

The CDR3 sequence is CSASPGTGRNTIYF. In DNA form, the CDR3 reads TGCAGTGCCAGTCCCGGGACAGGCCGAAACACCATATATTTT. The chain uses TRBV20-1 and TRBJ1-3; TRBD1 aligns across 8 bases. V gave up 6 bases and J gave up 5 bases; unmatched junction bases: 9. The CDR3 has 14 amino acids. CDR1 DFQATT and CDR2 SNEGSKA come from the germline V gene (reference sequence).

The V gene is TRBV6-4, the J gene TRBJ2-1; 11 bases line up with TRBD1. Trimming at V came to 10 bases and at J to 9 bases, leaving 14 bases not matched to a gene. Per the germline V gene, CDR1 is MRHNA and CDR2 is SNTAGT. This CDR3 spans 15 amino acids. CDR3 in DNA: TGTGCCACTCCCCGGGACAGGGGGGGCCTTGGTGAGCAGTTCTTC. It translates to CATPRDRGGLGEQFF.

Comment on this clone: Other DNA sequences from this sample encode an identical CDR3 as well. The chain is built from TRBV30 and TRBJ1-4; tentative D call: TRBD1 (5 bases). The germline V gene has CDR1 GTSNPN and CDR2 SVGIG (reference sequence). This CDR3 contains 13 residues. Trimming removed 0 bases at V and 7 bases at J, with 9 bases between. Written as DNA, the CDR3 is TGTGCCTGGAGTGTGCAGGGTAGTGAAAAACTGTTTTTT. Translating gives CAWSVQGSEKLFF.

The chain uses TRBV12-3 or TRBV12-4 and TRBJ2-1, with D possibly TRBD1 on 6 matching bases. This CDR3 region has 13 residues. With 7 bases removed from V and 3 bases from J, the gap between germline ends came to 10 bases. The CDR3 region has the DNA TGTGCCAGCACCATAGGGGGCTACAATGAGCAGTTCTTC. Its translation is CASTIGGYNEQFF.

This clone was seen a single time. The chain combines TRBV4-2 with TRBJ2-1; TRBD2 agrees at 10 bases. Germline V gene data show CDR1 as LGHNA and CDR2 as YNFKEQ. The trim removed 5 bases at V and 6 bases at J, leaving 1 base unmatched. This CDR3 region has 13 residues. In DNA, the CDR3 is TGTGCCAGCAGCGGGACTAGCGCCAATGAGCAGTTCTTC. This encodes CASSGTSANEQFF.

The chain couples TRBV10-1 to TRBJ1-5, with TRBD1 matching over 9 bases. The V and J ends lost 9 bases and 7 bases, in that order; junction bases with no gene match: 10. The CDR3 contains 14 residues. Germline loops: CDR1 WNHNN, CDR2 SYGVQD (reference sequence). The CDR3 coding sequence is TGCGCCAGTACAAAACAGGGGGCAGGACAGCCCCAGCATTTT. It encodes CASTKQGAGQPQHF.

The V gene is TRBV6-5, the J gene TRBJ2-2; weak D call: TRBD2 (6 bases). Looked up from germline, CDR1 is MNHEY and CDR2 is SVGAGI. Trimming shortened V by 8 bases and J by 1 base, and 11 bases separated the two germline ends. This CDR3 contains 14 residues. The CDR3 spells CASAVGGNTGELFF. The CDR3 region has the DNA TGTGCCAGCGCGGTGGGAGGGAACACCGGGGAGCTGTTTTTT.

This clone has a single count. This chain connects TRBV9 to TRBJ1-4; 9 bases align to TRBD1. The germline CDR1 and CDR2 sequences are SGDLS and YYNGEE. This CDR3 is 16 amino acids long. V lost 3 bases and J lost 8; bases outside the gene matches: 11. Written as DNA, the CDR3 is TGTGCCAGCAGCGCACGGACAGGGGCTCGAGAAGAAAAACTGTTTTTT. This translates into CASSARTGAREEKLFF.

This chain links TRBV10-3 with TRBJ1-6, with D perhaps matching TRBD1 (6 bases). The germline gives CDR1 ENHRY, CDR2 SYGVKD. Trimming pared 0 bases from V and 10 bases from J, leaving 13 bases between. The CDR3 runs to 15 residues. CDR3 residues: CAISESGQGTSPLHF. In DNA, the CDR3 is TGTGCCATCAGTGAGTCGGGGCAGGGGACCTCACCCCTCCACTTT.

This chain joins TRBV2 and TRBJ1-5, with unresolved D. Trimming removed 8 bases from V and 3 bases from J, with 14 bases in between. CDR3 length: 14 residues. The germline gives CDR1 SNHLY, CDR2 FYNNEI. CDR3 nucleotide sequence: TGTGCCAGCGGCGGTGCGAATCCCAATCAGCCCCAGCATTTT. This codes for CASGGANPNQPQHF. The whole variable domain, remainder taken from reference TRBV2 and TRBJ1-5, is EPEVTQTPSHQVTQMGQEVILRCVPISNHLYFYWYRQILGQKVEFLVSFYNNEISEKSEIFDDQFSVERPDGSNFTLKIRSTKLEDSAMYFCASGGANPNQPQHFGDGTRLSIL.